This T cell receptor beta chain is drawn from a study of shared clonotypes between healthy human individuals. On the study more broadly: Donors consisted of a couple of women and a few men between 18 and 49.

TCRdb's table, derived via immunoSEQ multiplex PCR, lists solely in-frame clones and lacks some. The sample has roughly 380,000 clones; 96% are singletons. Germline CDR1 and CDR2: SGHKS and YYEKEE (reference sequence). CDR3 length: 16 amino acids. V lost 4 bases, J lost 5 bases, and 13 bases stayed unmatched. The chain carries TRBV5-5 and TRBJ1-2; 8 bases line up with TRBD1. Sequencing was carried out using memory CD8+ T cells sorted from blood. Subset of the sample: CD45RO+ cells pooled with CCR7-negative TemRA cells. This TCR came from a man aged 25-40 years in good health. Here the CDR3 DNA reads TGTGCCAGCAGCCGGACAATGACAGGGGCGGGGTATGGCTACACCTTC. Translation gives CASSRTMTGAGYGYTF.